This T cell receptor (beta chain) was recovered during a study of fetal regulatory T cell absence and autoimmunity. To note about this clone: Its target is unknown.

V was cut by 1 base and J by 0 bases, with 16 bases left in between. The CDR3 length is 16 residues. CDR1 SQVTM and CDR2 ANQGSEA come from the germline V gene. This was a survey-level run. Generated by immunoSEQ multiplex PCR, the TCRdb table keeps only in-frame clones and is missing some. The sample includes 95,000 or so clones, around 72% of them seen just once. The study, taken as a whole, reports: Broadly similar TRB gene family usage was seen in pancreas and cord blood. Oligoclonal TCR enrichment in pancreas over cord blood reached over 90-fold for some clones. In IPEX, the enrichment was taken to support antigen-driven autoimmunity before birth.

The origin of this receptor is a male donor with IPEX syndrome. The V and J genes are TRBV29-1 and TRBJ2-7, with D perhaps TRBD1 (6 bases). The sequencing sample was made of pancreas tissue. The CDR3, as DNA: TGCAGCGTTGAAGCGCCTAAGGGACACTACTCCTACGAGCAGTACTTC. Its protein product is CSVEAPKGHYSYEQYF.